The present T cell receptor beta chain was sequenced within a study of blood T cell repertoires in COVID-19. Sequenced by immunoSEQ multiplex PCR; TCRdb stores in-frame clones only, minus some. The table has hundreds of thousands of clones, 88% seen once; the top ten hold approximately 2.1%. From germline, CDR1 is MNHNY and CDR2 SVGAGI (reference sequence). CDR3 size: 14 residues. Trimming cost V 6 bases and J 2 bases, with 14 bases left between them. The chain employs TRBV6-6 and TRBJ2-7; TRBD2 is a possible D gene (6 bases). This sequence was found in a woman aged 40 to 50 with acute COVID-19. Sequenced: PBMCs or T cells enriched from blood (not recorded which). The CDR3 region has the DNA TGTGCCAGCAGCCTAGACGGGGGTACCTACGAGCAGTACTTC. Translation: CASSLDGGTYEQYF.